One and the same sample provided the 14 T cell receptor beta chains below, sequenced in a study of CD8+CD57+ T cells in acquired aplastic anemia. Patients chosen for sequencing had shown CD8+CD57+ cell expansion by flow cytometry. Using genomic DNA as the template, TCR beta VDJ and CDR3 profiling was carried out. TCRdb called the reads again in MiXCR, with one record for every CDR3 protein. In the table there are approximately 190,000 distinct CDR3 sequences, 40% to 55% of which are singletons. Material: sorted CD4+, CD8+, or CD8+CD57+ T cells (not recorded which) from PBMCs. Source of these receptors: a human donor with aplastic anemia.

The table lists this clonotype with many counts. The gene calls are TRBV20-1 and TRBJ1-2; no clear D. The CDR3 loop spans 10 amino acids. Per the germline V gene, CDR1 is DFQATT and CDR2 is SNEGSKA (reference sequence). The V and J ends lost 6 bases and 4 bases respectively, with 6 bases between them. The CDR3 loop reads CSAWTYGYTF. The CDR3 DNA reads TGCAGTGCCTGGACCTATGGCTACACCTTC.

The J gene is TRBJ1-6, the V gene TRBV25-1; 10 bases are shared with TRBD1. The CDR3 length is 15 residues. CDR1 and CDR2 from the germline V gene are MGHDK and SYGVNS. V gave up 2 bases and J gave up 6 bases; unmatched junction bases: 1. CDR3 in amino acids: CASSERTGGNSPLHF. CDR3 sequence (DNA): TGTGCCAGCAGTGAACGGACAGGGGGTAATTCACCCCTCCACTTT. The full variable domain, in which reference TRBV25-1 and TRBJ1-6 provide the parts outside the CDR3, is EADIYQTPRYLVIGTGKKITLECSQTMGHDKMYWYQQDPGMELHLIHYSYGVNSTEKGDLSSESTVSRIRTEHFPLTLESARPSHTSQYLCASSERTGGNSPLHFGNGTRLTVT.

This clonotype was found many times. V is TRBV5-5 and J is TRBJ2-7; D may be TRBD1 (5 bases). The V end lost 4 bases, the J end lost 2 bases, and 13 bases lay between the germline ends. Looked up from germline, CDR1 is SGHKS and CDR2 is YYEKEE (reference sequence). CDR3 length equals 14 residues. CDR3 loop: CASSRDSPPYEQYF. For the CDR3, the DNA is TGTGCCAGCAGCCGTGACAGCCCCCCCTACGAGCAGTACTTC. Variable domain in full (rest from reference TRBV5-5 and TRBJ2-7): DAGVTQSPTHLIKTRGQQVTLRCSPISGHKSVSWYQQVLGQGPQFIFQYYEKEERGRGNFPDRFSARQFPNYSSELNVNALLLGDSALYLCASSRDSPPYEQYFGPGTRLTVT.

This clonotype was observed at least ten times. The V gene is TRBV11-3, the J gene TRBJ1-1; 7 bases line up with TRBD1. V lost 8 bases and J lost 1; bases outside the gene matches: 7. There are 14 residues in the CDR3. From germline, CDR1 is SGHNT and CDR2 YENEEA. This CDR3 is CASGPWDRNTEAFF. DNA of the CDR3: TGTGCCAGCGGGCCTTGGGACAGGAACACTGAAGCTTTCTTT.

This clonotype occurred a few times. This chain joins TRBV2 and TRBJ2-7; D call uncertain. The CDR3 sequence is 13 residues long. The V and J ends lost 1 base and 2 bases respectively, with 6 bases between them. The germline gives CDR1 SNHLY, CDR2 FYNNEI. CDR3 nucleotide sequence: TGTGCCAGCAGTGAAGAGTTTACCTACGAGCAGTACTTC. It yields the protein CASSEEFTYEQYF.

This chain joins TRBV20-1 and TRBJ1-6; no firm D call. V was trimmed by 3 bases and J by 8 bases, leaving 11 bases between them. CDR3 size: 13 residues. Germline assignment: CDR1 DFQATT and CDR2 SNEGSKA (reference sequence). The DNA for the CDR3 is TGCAGTGCTAGTGAGGACGTGTATTCACCCCTCCACTTT. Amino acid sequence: CSASEDVYSPLHF.

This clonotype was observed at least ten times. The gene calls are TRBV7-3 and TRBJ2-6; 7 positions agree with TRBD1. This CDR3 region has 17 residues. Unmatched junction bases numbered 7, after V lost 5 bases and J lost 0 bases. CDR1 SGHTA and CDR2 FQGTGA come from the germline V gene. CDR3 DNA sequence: TGTGCCAGCAGCATTCCAGGGGGTCCCTCTGGGGCCAACGTCCTGACTTTC. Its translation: CASSIPGGPSGANVLTF.

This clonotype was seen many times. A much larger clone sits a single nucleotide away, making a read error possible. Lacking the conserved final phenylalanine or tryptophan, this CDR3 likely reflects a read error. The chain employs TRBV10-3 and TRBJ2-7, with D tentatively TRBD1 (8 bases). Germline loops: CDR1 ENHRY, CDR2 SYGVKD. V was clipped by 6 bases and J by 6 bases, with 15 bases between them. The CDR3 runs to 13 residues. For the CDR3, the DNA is TGTGCCATCAGCCTGACAGGGGAGGGCGAGCAGTACCTC. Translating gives CAISLTGEGEQYL.

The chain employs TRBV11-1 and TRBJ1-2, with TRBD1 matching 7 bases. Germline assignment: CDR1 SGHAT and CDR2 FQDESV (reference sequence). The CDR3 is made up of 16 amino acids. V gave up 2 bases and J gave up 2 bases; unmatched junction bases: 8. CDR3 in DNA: TGTGCCAGCAGCTTAACAGGGGTAAGCGCCAACTATGGCTACACCTTC. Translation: CASSLTGVSANYGYTF.

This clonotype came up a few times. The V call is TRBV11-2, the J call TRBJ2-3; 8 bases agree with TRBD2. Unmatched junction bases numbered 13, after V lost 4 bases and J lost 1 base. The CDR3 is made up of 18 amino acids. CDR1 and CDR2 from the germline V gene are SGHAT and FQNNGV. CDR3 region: CASSSSGSTPRGTDTQYF. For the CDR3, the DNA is TGTGCCAGCAGCTCGAGCGGGAGCACTCCCAGGGGCACAGATACGCAGTATTTT.

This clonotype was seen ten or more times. In nucleotides, the CDR3 is TGCGCCAGCAGCAGCGGGGCGGAGACCCAGTACTTC. It is translated as CASSSGAETQYF. The gene calls are TRBV5-1 and TRBJ2-5, with 7 bases that match TRBD2. Germline CDR1 and CDR2: SGHRS and YFSETQ. V was pared by 4 bases and J by 5 bases, with 2 bases of the junction left unmatched. The CDR3 has 12 residues.

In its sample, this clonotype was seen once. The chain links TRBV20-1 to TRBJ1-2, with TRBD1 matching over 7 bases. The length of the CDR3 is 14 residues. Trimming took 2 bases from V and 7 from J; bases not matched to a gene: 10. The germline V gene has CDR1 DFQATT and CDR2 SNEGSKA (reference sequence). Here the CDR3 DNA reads TGCAGTGCTAGACATGACTACAGGGGAGGTGGCTACACCTTC. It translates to CSARHDYRGGGYTF.

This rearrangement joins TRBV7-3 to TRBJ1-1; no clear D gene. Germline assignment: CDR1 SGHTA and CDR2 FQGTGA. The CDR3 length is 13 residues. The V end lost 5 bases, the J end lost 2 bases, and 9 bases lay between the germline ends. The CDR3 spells CASSLYQNTEAFF. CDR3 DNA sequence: TGTGCCAGCAGCCTTTACCAAAACACTGAAGCTTTCTTT. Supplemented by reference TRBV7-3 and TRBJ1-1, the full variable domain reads GAGVSQTPSNKVTEKGKYVELRCDPISGHTALYWYRQSLGQGPEFLIYFQGTGAADDSGLPNDRFFAVRPEGSVSTLKIQRTERGDSAVYLCASSLYQNTEAFFGQGTRLTVV.

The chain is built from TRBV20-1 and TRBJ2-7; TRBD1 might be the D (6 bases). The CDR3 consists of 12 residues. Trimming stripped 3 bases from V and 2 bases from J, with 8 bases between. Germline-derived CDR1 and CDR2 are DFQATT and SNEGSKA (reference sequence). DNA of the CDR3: TGCAGTGCTAGTAAGGGGGCCTACGAGCAGTACTTC. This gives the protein CSASKGAYEQYF.